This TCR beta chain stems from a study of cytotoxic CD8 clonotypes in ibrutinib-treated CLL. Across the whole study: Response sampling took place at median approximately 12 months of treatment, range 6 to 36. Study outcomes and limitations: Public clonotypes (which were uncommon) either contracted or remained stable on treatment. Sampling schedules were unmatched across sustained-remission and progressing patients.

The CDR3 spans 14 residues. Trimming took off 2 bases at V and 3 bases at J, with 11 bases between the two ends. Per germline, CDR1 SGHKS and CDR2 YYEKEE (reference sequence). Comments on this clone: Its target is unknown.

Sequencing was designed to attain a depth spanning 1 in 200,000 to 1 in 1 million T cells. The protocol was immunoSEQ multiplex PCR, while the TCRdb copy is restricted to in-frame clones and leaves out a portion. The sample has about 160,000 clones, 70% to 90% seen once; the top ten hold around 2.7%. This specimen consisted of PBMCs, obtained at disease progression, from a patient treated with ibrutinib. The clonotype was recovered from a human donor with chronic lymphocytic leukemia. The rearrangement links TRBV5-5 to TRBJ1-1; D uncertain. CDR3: CASSFPGVDTEAFF. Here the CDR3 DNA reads TGTGCCAGCAGCTTCCCAGGTGTGGACACTGAAGCTTTCTTT.